The source of this T cell receptor beta chain is a study of blood T cell repertoires in COVID-19. About the study: T cells, B-cell-depleted T cells, or PBMCs provided the cDNA or gDNA that served as material.

J gave up 1 base and V 7 bases, and 7 bases lay outside the gene matches. This CDR3 has 15 amino acids. The germline V gene encodes CDR1 MNHEY and CDR2 SVGAGI. Authors' data handling: Nucleated cell counts were estimated from reference gene primer amplification. Only in-frame clones appear in the TCRdb table, and some are missing; sequencing was by immunoSEQ multiplex PCR. The V and J calls and clone size are taken from that table; D and trimming were inferred from the DNA. The sample yields some 200,000 clones, approximately 84% seen once. The source of this sequence is a woman in her twenties or thirties who had recovered from COVID-19. Sequencing was carried out using peripheral blood. The chain uses TRBV6-5 and TRBJ2-7; 10 positions match TRBD2. CDR3 region: CASTRTSGLSYEQYF. The CDR3 nucleotides read TGTGCCAGCACTAGGACTAGCGGACTATCCTACGAGCAGTACTTC.